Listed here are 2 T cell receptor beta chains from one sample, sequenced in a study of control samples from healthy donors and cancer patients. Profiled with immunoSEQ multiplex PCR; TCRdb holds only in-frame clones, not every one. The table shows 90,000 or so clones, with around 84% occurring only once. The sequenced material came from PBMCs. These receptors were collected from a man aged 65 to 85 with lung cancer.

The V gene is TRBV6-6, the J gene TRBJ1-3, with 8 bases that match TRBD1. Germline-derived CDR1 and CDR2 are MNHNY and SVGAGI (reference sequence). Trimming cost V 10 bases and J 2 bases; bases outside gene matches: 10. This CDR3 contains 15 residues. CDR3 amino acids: CATSPRTGTGNTIYF. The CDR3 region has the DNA TGTGCCACATCCCCCCGGACAGGGACTGGAAACACCATATATTTT.

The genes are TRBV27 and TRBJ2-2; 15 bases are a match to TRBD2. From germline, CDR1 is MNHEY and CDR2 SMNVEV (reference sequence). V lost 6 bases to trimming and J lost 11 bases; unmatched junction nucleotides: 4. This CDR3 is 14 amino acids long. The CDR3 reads CASRRTSGGAELFF. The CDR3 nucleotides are TGTGCCAGCAGACGGACTAGCGGGGGGGCCGAGCTGTTTTTT.